This is a list of T cell receptor beta chains from one sample in a study of T cell responses to AZD1222 COVID-19 vaccine. Clones were sequenced by immunoSEQ multiplex PCR, and TCRdb holds only the in-frame ones, with some missing. The sample lists some 170,000 clones, roughly nine tenths occurring once. The sequences come from peripheral blood, collected on day 0 of MenACWY control vaccination. Receptor source: an adult in good health. CDR3s include the opening cysteine and the closing phenylalanine or tryptophan. D genes are given only for firm matches. Where a row states a size, it is once, few, many or the class of an expanded clone; other rows omit it.

J	V	size	length	D	DNA	CDR3
TRBJ1-2	TRBV5-8	NA	14	NA	TGTGCCAGCAGCTTGGCCTGGGGCTTGGGTGGCTACACCTTC	CASSLAWGLGGYTF
TRBJ1-4	TRBV9	NA	15	TRBD1	TGTGCCAGCAGCGAACAGGGACAGGGTTTTGAAAAACTGTTTTTT	CASSEQGQGFEKLFF
TRBJ1-3	TRBV28	NA	16	TRBD1	TGTGCCAGCACCGGACAGGGGCCCAGCTCTGGAAACACCATATATTTT	CASTGQGPSSGNTIYF
TRBJ2-2	TRBV7-3	NA	15	NA	TGTGCCAGCAGCTTAAACCCAGGGAACACCGGGGAGCTGTTTTTT	CASSLNPGNTGELFF
TRBJ2-3	TRBV30	NA	14	TRBD2	TGTGCCTGCGTAGCGGGGGGGAGCACAGATACGCAGTATTTT	CACVAGGSTDTQYF
TRBJ1-2	TRBV3-1/TRBV3-2	NA	16	NA	TGTGCCAGCAGCCGTACCTCTTTTTCCCCTAACTATGGCTACACCTTC	CASSRTSFSPNYGYTF
TRBJ2-3	TRBV30	NA	20	NA	TGTGCCTGGGGCCCTTTCTCGGGGGACCTCCTAAGCACTAGCACAGATACGCAGTATTTT	CAWGPFSGDLLSTSTDTQYF
TRBJ2-7	TRBV7-2	NA	11	NA	TGTGCCAGCAGCTTAATCGACGAGCAGTACTTC	CASSLIDEQYF
TRBJ2-1	TRBV3-1/TRBV3-2	NA	12	NA	TGTGCCAGCAGCCAAGGAGGGTATGAGCAGTTCTTC	CASSQGGYEQFF
TRBJ1-1	TRBV20-1	NA	10	NA	TGCAGTGCTTCCAGGATTGAAGCTTTCTTT	CSASRIEAFF
TRBJ2-1	TRBV7-2	NA	15	TRBD2	TGTGCCAGCAGCTTGCGAGCGGGAGGGGACAATGAGCAGTTCTTC	CASSLRAGGDNEQFF
TRBJ2-7	TRBV9	NA	14	TRBD1	TGTGCCAGCAGCCCTCACACAGGGGGCTACGAGCAGTACTTC	CASSPHTGGYEQYF
TRBJ2-1	TRBV12-3/TRBV12-4	NA	13	TRBD2	TGTGCCAGCAGTTATAGCGGGGGAAATGAGCAGTTCTTC	CASSYSGGNEQFF
TRBJ1-1	TRBV10-3	NA	15	TRBD1	TGTGCCATCAGTGAGAGGAGGGACAGGCGGGGAGAAGCTTTCTTT	CAISERRDRRGEAFF
TRBJ2-6	TRBV5-1	NA	15	TRBD1	TGCGCCAGCAGCTTGGAGGACAGGGATCTCAACGTCCTGACTTTC	CASSLEDRDLNVLTF
TRBJ2-1	TRBV7-9	NA	17	NA	TGTGCCAGCAGCCCCCACGGTCAGGGGACCATCTACAATGAGCAGTTCTTC	CASSPHGQGTIYNEQFF
TRBJ2-5	TRBV27	NA	17	TRBD2	TGTGCCAGCAGTTACACCCGCGGGAGCGGGAGGGGAGAGACCCAGTACTTC	CASSYTRGSGRGETQYF
TRBJ1-6	TRBV6-6	NA	17	NA	TGTGCCAGCAGTCCCCGACGACAGGTCCTGTATAATTCACCCCTCCACTTT	CASSPRRQVLYNSPLHF
TRBJ2-1	TRBV27	NA	16	TRBD2	TGTGCCAGCAGTCTCACTAGCGTCCCCCCATTTGGTGAGCAGTTCTTC	CASSLTSVPPFGEQFF
TRBJ1-2	TRBV6-2/TRBV6-3	NA	14	TRBD1	TGTGCCAGCAGTTCACCGGGACAGAACTATGGCTACACCTTC	CASSSPGQNYGYTF
TRBJ2-7	TRBV19	NA	15	NA	TGTGCCAGTAGCCCCCGAGGGGGTGCGGGCTACGAGCAGTACTTC	CASSPRGGAGYEQYF
TRBJ2-6	TRBV19	NA	17	NA	TGTGCCAGTAGTGCGGGTGGGACCGGCGGGGGGGCCAACGTCCTGACTTTC	CASSAGGTGGGANVLTF
TRBJ1-2	TRBV27	NA	16	TRBD1	TGTGCCAGCGGGAGGACCGGGACAGGGGGTCGTGCTGGCTACACCTTC	CASGRTGTGGRAGYTF
TRBJ2-1	TRBV9	NA	16	NA	TGTGCCAGCAGCGTAGAGTCGGCTCCGGTAGGTGATGAGCAGTTCTTC	CASSVESAPVGDEQFF
TRBJ1-1	TRBV3-1/TRBV3-2	NA	11	NA	TGTGCCAGGAGGGGCCGGACTGAAGCTTTCTTT	CARRGRTEAFF
TRBJ2-1	TRBV11-3	NA	15	TRBD1	TGTGCCAGCAGCTTAAACAGGGGGCTTAACAATGAGCAGTTCTTC	CASSLNRGLNNEQFF
TRBJ2-2	TRBV5-1	NA	17	NA	TGCGCCAGCAGCTACTTCTTTCTGGACTCCCCCGGCGGGGAGCTGTTTTTT	CASSYFFLDSPGGELFF
TRBJ1-2	TRBV2	NA	15	TRBD1	TGTGCCAGCAGGGGGTTCGGACAGGGTAGGGATGGCTACACCTTC	CASRGFGQGRDGYTF
TRBJ1-3	TRBV4-3	NA	15	NA	TGCGCCAGCAGCCAAAACAGCTTACCTGGAAACACCATATATTTT	CASSQNSLPGNTIYF
TRBJ1-5	TRBV28	once	16	NA	TGTGCCAGCAGTTTAGGTCCAGGGGTGGGGAATCAGCCCCAGCATTTT	CASSLGPGVGNQPQHF
TRBJ2-2	TRBV10-1	NA	15	NA	TGCGCCAGCAGTGCTAGTAGGTGGAACACCGGGGAGCTGTTTTTT	CASSASRWNTGELFF
TRBJ2-1	TRBV25-1	NA	14	NA	TGTGCCAGCAGTGAAAGGCAGAAGAACAATGAGCAGTTCTTC	CASSERQKNNEQFF
TRBJ1-2	TRBV27	NA	15	NA	TGTGCCAGCAGTGCAAACCGGGCCAGTCCCTGGGGCTACACCTTC	CASSANRASPWGYTF
TRBJ1-2	TRBV6-4	NA	15	NA	TGTGCCAGCAGTGAAGAGGCAGGGCCTAACTATGGCTACACCTTC	CASSEEAGPNYGYTF
TRBJ2-1	TRBV19	NA	17	TRBD2	TGTGCCAGTAGTATAGAGGGACTAGCGGGCTCCTACAATGAGCAGTTCTTC	CASSIEGLAGSYNEQFF
TRBJ2-2	TRBV5-1	once	17	NA	TGCGCCAGCAGCTTGGATCGGCTAGCGAGGCACACCGGGGAGCTGTTTTTT	CASSLDRLARHTGELFF
TRBJ1-4	TRBV5-5	once	14	TRBD1	TGTGCCAGCAGGTTTGACAGGGGAAGTGAAAAACTGTTTTTT	CASRFDRGSEKLFF
TRBJ1-2	TRBV6-6	NA	15	NA	TGTGCCAGCAGCCATCCGGGCCTTTCCGTAGAAGGCTACACCTTC	CASSHPGLSVEGYTF
TRBJ1-4	TRBV7-9	NA	16	TRBD1	TGTGCCAGCAGCGTGGACAGGGGGCATGATGGTGAAAAACTGTTTTTT	CASSVDRGHDGEKLFF
TRBJ2-1	TRBV15	once	15	NA	TGTGCCACCAGCAGAGATCAAGGCACCCTCAATGAGCAGTTCTTC	CATSRDQGTLNEQFF
TRBJ1-1	TRBV28	once	15	TRBD1	TGTGCCAGTCTCGTCTCAACAGGGGTAGGCACTGAAGCTTTCTTT	CASLVSTGVGTEAFF
TRBJ2-7	TRBV6-5	NA	11	NA	TGTGCCAGCAGCCCGTTCTACGAGCAGTACTTC	CASSPFYEQYF
TRBJ2-7	TRBV7-8	NA	17	NA	TGTGCCAGCAGCCCCTCCTGGGGGGACATTAAGGCGGAGGAGCAGTACTTC	CASSPSWGDIKAEEQYF
TRBJ2-7	TRBV4-3	NA	15	NA	TGCGCCAGCAGCCAAGACCGAGGGAGTTTCTACGAGCAGTACTTC	CASSQDRGSFYEQYF
TRBJ1-1	TRBV7-2	NA	14	NA	TGTGCCAGCAGCTCGACCCGGACGGGCACTGAAGCTTTCTTT	CASSSTRTGTEAFF
TRBJ2-7	TRBV25-1	NA	14	TRBD1	TGTGCCAGCAGTGAACGGAGACAGGGAACCGAGCAGTACTTC	CASSERRQGTEQYF
TRBJ2-1	TRBV7-2	NA	14	NA	TGTGCCAGCAGCTTATACCCTACCCACAATGAGCAGTTCTTC	CASSLYPTHNEQFF
TRBJ1-2	TRBV7-9	NA	13	NA	TGTGCCAGCAGCTTGGACTCCAACTATGGCTACACCTTC	CASSLDSNYGYTF
TRBJ1-1	TRBV6-5	NA	14	TRBD1	TGTGCCAGCAGCGGGACAGGTTGGAGCACTGAAGCTTTCTTT	CASSGTGWSTEAFF
TRBJ2-5	TRBV30	NA	13	NA	TGTGCCTGGAGTGCGGTCGGTCAAGAGACCCAGTACTTC	CAWSAVGQETQYF
TRBJ2-7	TRBV11-3	few	18	NA	TGTGCCAGCAGCCGATGGGAGTGGGGCAGGGCCGGATCCTACGAGCAGTACTTC	CASSRWEWGRAGSYEQYF